The clone carrying this T cell receptor (beta chain) was seen only once. This specimen belongs to a study of T cell responses to AZD1222 COVID-19 vaccine. The CDR3 spans 15 residues. The V and J ends lost 6 bases and 5 bases, in that order; junction bases with no gene match: 7. Looked up from germline, CDR1 is SGHAT and CDR2 is FQNNGV. Profiled with immunoSEQ multiplex PCR; TCRdb holds only in-frame clones, not every one. The sample shows 150,000 to 170,000 clones, 90% of them seen only once. The rearrangement links TRBV11-2 to TRBJ2-1, with 10 bases aligning to TRBD2. The TCR comes from an adult in good health. The material sequenced was peripheral blood, taken on day 0 of AZD1222 vaccination. The DNA for the CDR3 is TGTGCCAGCAGTCCCAGCGGGAGGGACCACAATGAGCAGTTCTTC. Its translation is CASSPSGRDHNEQFF.